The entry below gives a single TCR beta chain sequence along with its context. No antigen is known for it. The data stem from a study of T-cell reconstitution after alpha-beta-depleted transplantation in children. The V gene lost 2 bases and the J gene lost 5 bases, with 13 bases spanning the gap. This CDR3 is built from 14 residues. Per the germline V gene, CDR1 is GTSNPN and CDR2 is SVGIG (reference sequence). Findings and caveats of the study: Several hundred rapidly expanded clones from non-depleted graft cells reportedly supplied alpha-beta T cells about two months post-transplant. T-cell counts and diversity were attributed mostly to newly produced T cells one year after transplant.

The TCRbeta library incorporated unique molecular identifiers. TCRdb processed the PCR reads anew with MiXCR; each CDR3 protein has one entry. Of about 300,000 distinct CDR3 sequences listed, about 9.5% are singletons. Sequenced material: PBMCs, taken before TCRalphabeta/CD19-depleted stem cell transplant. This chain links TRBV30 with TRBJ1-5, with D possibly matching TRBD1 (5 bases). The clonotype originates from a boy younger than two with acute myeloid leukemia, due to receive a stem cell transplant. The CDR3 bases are TGTGCCTGGAGTCCGCGCCAGGGATATCAGCCCCAGCATTTT. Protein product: CAWSPRQGYQPQHF. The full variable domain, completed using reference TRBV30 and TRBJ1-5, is SQTIHQWPATLVQPVGSPLSLECTVEGTSNPNLYWYRQAAGRGLQLLFYSVGIGQISSEVPQNLSASRPQDRQFILSSKKLLLSDSGFYLCAWSPRQGYQPQHFGDGTRLSIL.